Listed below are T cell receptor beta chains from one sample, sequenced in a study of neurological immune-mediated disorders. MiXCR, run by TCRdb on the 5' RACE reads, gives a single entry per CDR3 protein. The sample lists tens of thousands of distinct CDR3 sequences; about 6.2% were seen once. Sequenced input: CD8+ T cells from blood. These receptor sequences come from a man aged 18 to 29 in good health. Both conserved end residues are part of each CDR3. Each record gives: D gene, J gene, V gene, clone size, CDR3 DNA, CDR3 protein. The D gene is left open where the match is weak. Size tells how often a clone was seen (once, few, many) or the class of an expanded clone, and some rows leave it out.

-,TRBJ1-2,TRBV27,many,TGTGCCAGCAGTATACGACATGACGGAGCTAACTATGGCTACACCTTC,CASSIRHDGANYGYTF
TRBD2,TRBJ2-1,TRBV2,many,TGTGCCAGCAGGGATAGCGGGAGCTCCTACAATGAGCAGTTCTTC,CASRDSGSSYNEQFF
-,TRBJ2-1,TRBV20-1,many,TGCAGTGCTAGAGATCCTCGGGACAATGAGCAGTTCTTC,CSARDPRDNEQFF
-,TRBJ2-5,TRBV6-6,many,TGTGCCAGCAGTTACCCGCCCGGTTGGGCGACGGTTCAAGAGACCCAGTACTTC,CASSYPPGWATVQETQYF
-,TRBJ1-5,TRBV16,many,TGTGCCAGCAGCCAATGGGGAGAGTTGGGTCAGCCCCAGCATTTT,CASSQWGELGQPQHF
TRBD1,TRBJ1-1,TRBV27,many,TGTGCCAGCAGCTCGGGACAGACCACTGAAGCTTTCTTT,CASSSGQTTEAFF
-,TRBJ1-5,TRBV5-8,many,TGTGCCAGCAGCCCCGACGGGGGGAATCAGCCCCAGCATTTT,CASSPDGGNQPQHF
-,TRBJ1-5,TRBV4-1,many,TGCGCCAGCAGCCAACACAACTCCAATCAGCCCCAGCATTTT,CASSQHNSNQPQHF
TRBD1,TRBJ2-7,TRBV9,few,TGTGCCAGCAGCCATTCGGGACAGTCCTACGAGCAGTACTTC,CASSHSGQSYEQYF
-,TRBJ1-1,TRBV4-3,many,TGCGCCAGCAGCCAAGGCCTAGTTTTGAACACTGAAGCTTTCTTT,CASSQGLVLNTEAFF
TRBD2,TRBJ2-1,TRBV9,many,TGTGCCAGCAGCGTAGTAGTGGGGGGCACTAGCGGGGGGGTTTCCCCCTACAATGAGCAGTTCTTC,CASSVVVGGTSGGVSPYNEQFF
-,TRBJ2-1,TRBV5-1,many,TGCGCCAGCGTACTAGGGGGTGGGGCCGACAATGAGCAGTTCTTC,CASVLGGGADNEQFF
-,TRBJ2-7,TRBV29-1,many,TGCAGCGTCGCCGGGGAGGTCTACGAGCAGTACTTC,CSVAGEVYEQYF
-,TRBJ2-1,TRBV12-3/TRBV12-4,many,TGTGCCAGCAGCCCTTTAGGAGACAACAATGAGCAGTTCTTC,CASSPLGDNNEQFF
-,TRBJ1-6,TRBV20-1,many,TGCAGTGCTAGAGGGGTTGAGGGATCCTATAATTCACCCCTCCACTTT,CSARGVEGSYNSPLHF
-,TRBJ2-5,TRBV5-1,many,TGCGCCAGCAGCTTTAGGAGGGGGCCCCAAGAGACCCAGTACTTC,CASSFRRGPQETQYF
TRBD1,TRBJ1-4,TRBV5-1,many,TGCGCCAGCAGCCCCAGGGGGGTAACTAATGAAAAACTGTTTTTT,CASSPRGVTNEKLFF
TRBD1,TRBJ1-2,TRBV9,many,TGTGCCAGCAGCGTAGAGGCAGGGGGCGCCTGGGATGGCTACACCTTC,CASSVEAGGAWDGYTF
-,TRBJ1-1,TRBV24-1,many,TGTGCCACCAGTGATGGGGGCACTGAAGCTTTCTTT,CATSDGGTEAFF
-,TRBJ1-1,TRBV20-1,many,TGCAGTGCTAGAGATCCCCCAGGCCAGCCTGAAGCTTTCTTT,CSARDPPGQPEAFF
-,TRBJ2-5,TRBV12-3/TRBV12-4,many,TGTGCCAGCAGTTCCATGACAGGAAAAGAGACCCAGTACTTC,CASSSMTGKETQYF
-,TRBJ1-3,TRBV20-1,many,TGCAGTGCTAGAGCAGATCGGACAGATGGAAACACCATATATTTT,CSARADRTDGNTIYF
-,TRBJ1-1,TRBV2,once,TGTGCCAGCAGTGACTGTGAAGCTTTCTTT,CASSDCEAFF
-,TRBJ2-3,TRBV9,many,TGTCGAACAACCGGGGGGCGGACAGATATGCAGTATTTT,CRTTGGRTDMQYF
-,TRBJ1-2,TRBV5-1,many,TGCGCCAGCAGCTCCACCGGGACATCTAACTATGGCTACACCTTC,CASSSTGTSNYGYTF
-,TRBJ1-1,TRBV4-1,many,TGCGCCAGCAGCCAAGCTGAGGTTTCTGAAGCTTTCTTT,CASSQAEVSEAFF
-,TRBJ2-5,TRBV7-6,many,TGTGCCAGCAGCTTCCTCCAAGAGACCCAGTACTTC,CASSFLQETQYF
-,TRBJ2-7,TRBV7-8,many,TGTGCCAGCAGCTTAGTGACAGGCTCCTACGAGCAGTACTTC,CASSLVTGSYEQYF
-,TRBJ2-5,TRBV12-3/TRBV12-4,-,TGTGCCAGCAGTTTTGAGGGGGAGACCCAGTACTTC,CASSFEGETQYF
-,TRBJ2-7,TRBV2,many,TGTGCCAGCAGTGATTCTACGGCGGGCTACGAGCAGTACTTC,CASSDSTAGYEQYF
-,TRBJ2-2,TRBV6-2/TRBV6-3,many,TGTGCCAGCAGTTACTCGGCCCTAGCGTACAACAAGGCCGGGGAGCTGTTTTTT,CASSYSALAYNKAGELFF
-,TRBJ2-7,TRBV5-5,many,TGTGCCAGCAGCTTGGGCCAGGCGTCGGGCCACGAGCAGTACTTC,CASSLGQASGHEQYF
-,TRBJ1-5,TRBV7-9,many,TGTGCCAGCAGCCTCGGAAGGGGCGATCAGCCCCAGCATTTT,CASSLGRGDQPQHF
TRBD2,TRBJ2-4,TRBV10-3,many,TGTGCCATCACCCCGGGAGGGATGGACTTC,CAITPGGMDF
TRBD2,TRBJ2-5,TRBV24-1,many,TGTGCCACCAGTGACCCAAAGACTAGCGGAAAAGAGACCCAGTACTTC,CATSDPKTSGKETQYF
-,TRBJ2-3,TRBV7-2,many,TGTGCCAGCAGCCTGACGGGGTCTGGAGATACGCAGTATTTT,CASSLTGSGDTQYF
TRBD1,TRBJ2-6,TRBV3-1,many,TGTGCCAGCAGCCCCCGGGACAGGGGCTTCCCTGGGGCCAACGTCCTGACTTTC,CASSPRDRGFPGANVLTF
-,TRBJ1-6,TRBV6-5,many,TGTGCCAGCACCCTAGGGAGGTCGGGAAATTCACCCCTCCACTTT,CASTLGRSGNSPLHF